One T cell receptor beta chain is described in this entry. Its antigen is not identified. Both 60 Vbeta primers and 13 Jbeta primers went into the PCR. Measured with immunoSEQ multiplex PCR; TCRdb has only the in-frame clones, and not every one. In the table there are some 150,000 clones, roughly four fifths of which are singletons. The data are from a study of cytomegalovirus exposure and HLA in healthy donors. The wider study: Of some 400 genotyped donors, 65% to 85% clustered with self-reported Caucasian donors.

Germline values: CDR1 SGHRS, CDR2 YFSETQ. The V gene end was trimmed by 4 bases and the J gene end by 6 bases; junction bases not matched to a gene: 3. This CDR3 region has 13 residues. Study-level results: One cluster of highly shared sequence variants probably arose as a sequencing artifact.

Sequenced input: PBMCs. This TCR was recovered from a man between 40 and 49 years old in good health and CMV-seronegative. This chain connects TRBV5-1 to TRBJ2-2; 7 bases align to TRBD2. The CDR3 nucleotides read TGCGCCAGCAGCGGGAGGGTGGCCGGGGAGCTGTTTTTT. Its protein is CASSGRVAGELFF.